A selection of T cell receptor beta chains follows, all from one sample in a study of long-term antiretroviral therapy in people with HIV. TCRdb's table, derived via immunoSEQ multiplex PCR, lists solely in-frame clones and lacks some. The sample includes some 18,000 clones, 80% to 90% of them seen just once. This material consisted of unsorted PBMCs, taken 2.1 years after starting antiretroviral therapy. The receptors stem from a man between 18 and 35 years old with HIV. CDR3s include the opening cysteine and the closing phenylalanine or tryptophan. A D gene is named only where the DNA matches it firmly. Expanded clones are given a class, and other clones once, few, many or no size at all.

j_call: TRBJ1-2; d_call: -; v_call: TRBV7-9; clone_size: -; cdr3_nt: TGTGCCAGCAGCTTTGGGGGGGACTATGGCTACACCTTC; cdr3_aa: CASSFGGDYGYTF
j_call: TRBJ1-2; d_call: TRBD1; v_call: TRBV7-9; clone_size: -; cdr3_nt: TGTGCCAGCAGCTTACCGACAGGGGGCACCTCTAACTATGGCTACACCTTC; cdr3_aa: CASSLPTGGTSNYGYTF
j_call: TRBJ2-7; d_call: TRBD2; v_call: TRBV7-2; clone_size: -; cdr3_nt: TGTGCCAGCAGCTACTCTTACGGGACTACTTACGAGCAGTACTTC; cdr3_aa: CASSYSYGTTYEQYF
j_call: TRBJ2-3; d_call: -; v_call: TRBV5-4; clone_size: -; cdr3_nt: TGTGCCAGCAGTTCGCCGGGGGATACGCAGTATTTT; cdr3_aa: CASSSPGDTQYF
j_call: TRBJ2-7; d_call: -; v_call: TRBV10-3; clone_size: -; cdr3_nt: TGTGCCATCAGTGACCTCGAGGGGGGGGAGGGGTACGAGCAGTACTTC; cdr3_aa: CAISDLEGGEGYEQYF
j_call: TRBJ1-3; d_call: TRBD1; v_call: TRBV4-3; clone_size: -; cdr3_nt: TGCGCCAGCAGCCAAGGCTGGGACAGACTTGGAAACACCATATATTTT; cdr3_aa: CASSQGWDRLGNTIYF
j_call: TRBJ1-1; d_call: -; v_call: TRBV4-2; clone_size: -; cdr3_nt: TGTGCCAGCAGCCAAGATGAAGGGGCACAGGAAGCTTTCTTT; cdr3_aa: CASSQDEGAQEAFF
j_call: TRBJ1-1; d_call: -; v_call: TRBV6-5; clone_size: -; cdr3_nt: TGTGCCAGCAGTATAGACGAGAACACTGAAGCTTTCTTT; cdr3_aa: CASSIDENTEAFF
j_call: TRBJ2-7; d_call: TRBD1; v_call: TRBV5-6; clone_size: -; cdr3_nt: TGTGCCAGCAGCTTGGATCAGGGGGCCTCCTACGAGCAGTACTTC; cdr3_aa: CASSLDQGASYEQYF
j_call: TRBJ1-2; d_call: -; v_call: TRBV28; clone_size: -; cdr3_nt: TGTGCCAGCAGTTTAGCCTCAAACTATGGCTACACCTTC; cdr3_aa: CASSLASNYGYTF
j_call: TRBJ2-1; d_call: TRBD2; v_call: TRBV7-9; clone_size: once; cdr3_nt: TGTGCCAGCGGGAGGGCCTACAATGAGCAGTTCTTC; cdr3_aa: CASGRAYNEQFF
j_call: TRBJ2-1; d_call: -; v_call: TRBV4-3; clone_size: -; cdr3_nt: TGCGCCAGCAGCCAAGACGTGGGGCGCGTTGCGGCCGGTGAGCAGTTCTTC; cdr3_aa: CASSQDVGRVAAGEQFF
j_call: TRBJ1-2; d_call: TRBD1; v_call: TRBV6-6; clone_size: -; cdr3_nt: TGTGCCAGTGGGACAGGGAACTATGGCTACACCTTC; cdr3_aa: CASGTGNYGYTF
j_call: TRBJ2-2; d_call: -; v_call: TRBV29-1; clone_size: -; cdr3_nt: TGCAGCGTTAATGTCGGGTCAGACACCGGGGAGCTGTTTTTT; cdr3_aa: CSVNVGSDTGELFF
j_call: TRBJ1-6; d_call: -; v_call: TRBV19; clone_size: -; cdr3_nt: TGTGCCAGTAGTCCCCCCGGGCCGGATAATTCACCCCTCCACTTT; cdr3_aa: CASSPPGPDNSPLHF
j_call: TRBJ2-2; d_call: TRBD1; v_call: TRBV10-3; clone_size: -; cdr3_nt: TGTGCCATCAGTGAGACAGGGGGGACCGGGGAGCTGTTTTTT; cdr3_aa: CAISETGGTGELFF
j_call: TRBJ2-7; d_call: -; v_call: TRBV27; clone_size: few; cdr3_nt: TGTGCCAGCAGTTTATCGAAGGTCTACGAGCAGTACTTC; cdr3_aa: CASSLSKVYEQYF
j_call: TRBJ1-1; d_call: -; v_call: TRBV20-1; clone_size: -; cdr3_nt: TGCAGTGCTAGTTCCCCCCCGAGGACTTTCTTT; cdr3_aa: CSASSPPRTFF
j_call: TRBJ1-1; d_call: -; v_call: TRBV4-3; clone_size: -; cdr3_nt: TGCGCCAGCAGCCAGGGGGCAAACACTGAAGCTTTCTTT; cdr3_aa: CASSQGANTEAFF
j_call: TRBJ2-7; d_call: TRBD2; v_call: TRBV7-2; clone_size: -; cdr3_nt: TGTGCCAGCAGTAGCGGGATTGTTTCCTACGAGCAGTACTTC; cdr3_aa: CASSSGIVSYEQYF
j_call: TRBJ2-1; d_call: -; v_call: TRBV7-3; clone_size: -; cdr3_nt: TGTGCCAGCAGTTCTAACCTCAGGTTGAGCTCCTACAATGAGCAGTTCTTC; cdr3_aa: CASSSNLRLSSYNEQFF
j_call: TRBJ1-2; d_call: -; v_call: TRBV4-2; clone_size: -; cdr3_nt: TGTGCCAGCAGCCAAGGGAACTATGGCTACACCTTC; cdr3_aa: CASSQGNYGYTF
j_call: TRBJ2-3; d_call: -; v_call: TRBV19; clone_size: -; cdr3_nt: TGTGCCAGTAGTATAGCCCTGACAACTAGCACAGATACGCAGTATTTT; cdr3_aa: CASSIALTTSTDTQYF
j_call: TRBJ2-7; d_call: TRBD1; v_call: TRBV15; clone_size: -; cdr3_nt: TGTGCCACCAGGCGAACAATACCGGGACAGGGGAGCTCCTACGAGCAGTACTTC; cdr3_aa: CATRRTIPGQGSSYEQYF
j_call: TRBJ2-1; d_call: -; v_call: TRBV7-2; clone_size: -; cdr3_nt: TGTGCCAGCAGCCTTGAGGGGGGAGGATACAATGAGCAGTTCTTC; cdr3_aa: CASSLEGGGYNEQFF
j_call: TRBJ2-3; d_call: -; v_call: TRBV7-7; clone_size: -; cdr3_nt: TGTGCTAGCAGCTTAGGGGGACTGAACACAGATACGCAGTATTTT; cdr3_aa: CASSLGGLNTDTQYF
j_call: TRBJ1-6; d_call: TRBD1; v_call: TRBV5-1; clone_size: -; cdr3_nt: TGCGCCAGCAGGGGGGACAGGGGGCCGGCACCCCTCCACTTT; cdr3_aa: CASRGDRGPAPLHF
j_call: TRBJ2-7; d_call: TRBD1; v_call: TRBV9; clone_size: -; cdr3_nt: TGTGCCAGCAGCCTGGACAGGTCCTCCTACGAGCAGTACTTC; cdr3_aa: CASSLDRSSYEQYF
j_call: TRBJ2-7; d_call: -; v_call: TRBV7-8; clone_size: -; cdr3_nt: TGTGCCAGCAGATCTTTGGCAGGGTCCGGCGAGCAGTACTTC; cdr3_aa: CASRSLAGSGEQYF
j_call: TRBJ2-7; d_call: -; v_call: TRBV6-5; clone_size: few; cdr3_nt: TGTGCCAGCAGGCACGGATCCTACGAGCAGTACTTC; cdr3_aa: CASRHGSYEQYF
j_call: TRBJ2-7; d_call: -; v_call: TRBV21-1; clone_size: once; cdr3_nt: TGTGCCAGCAGCCCCCGGGGGGGGCCGCAGGAGATAAAGCAGTACTTC; cdr3_aa: CASSPRGGPQEIKQYF
j_call: TRBJ2-7; d_call: -; v_call: TRBV5-4; clone_size: -; cdr3_nt: TGTGCCAGCAGCTCAGCGGACCGGGGCGAGCAGTACTTC; cdr3_aa: CASSSADRGEQYF
j_call: TRBJ1-1; d_call: -; v_call: TRBV5-6; clone_size: -; cdr3_nt: TGTGCCAGCAGTTATGTCCCCTTCAAGGGGAACACTGAAGCTTTCTTT; cdr3_aa: CASSYVPFKGNTEAFF
j_call: TRBJ2-1; d_call: TRBD2; v_call: TRBV11-1; clone_size: -; cdr3_nt: TGTGCCAGCAGCTTTAGCGGGGGTCGGAACAATGAGCAGTTCTTC; cdr3_aa: CASSFSGGRNNEQFF
j_call: TRBJ1-1; d_call: -; v_call: TRBV4-1; clone_size: -; cdr3_nt: TGCGCCAGCAGTGCAAGCATGAACACTGAAGCTTTCTTT; cdr3_aa: CASSASMNTEAFF
j_call: TRBJ1-1; d_call: -; v_call: TRBV27; clone_size: -; cdr3_nt: TGTGCCAGCACCGGGGGGACCATGAACACTGAAGCTTTCTTT; cdr3_aa: CASTGGTMNTEAFF
j_call: TRBJ2-7; d_call: TRBD2; v_call: TRBV7-6; clone_size: -; cdr3_nt: TGTGCCAGCAGCTTTGGTAGCGGGAGCTTCAACGAGCAGTACTTC; cdr3_aa: CASSFGSGSFNEQYF
j_call: TRBJ2-1; d_call: -; v_call: TRBV4-3; clone_size: -; cdr3_nt: TGCGCCAGCAGCCAACTCCGAGCCTACAATGAGCAGTTCTTC; cdr3_aa: CASSQLRAYNEQFF
j_call: TRBJ1-1; d_call: -; v_call: TRBV5-1; clone_size: -; cdr3_nt: TGCGCCAGCAGGGGCGGCCTGCGGTTGGACACTGAAGCTTTCTTT; cdr3_aa: CASRGGLRLDTEAFF
j_call: TRBJ2-7; d_call: -; v_call: TRBV18; clone_size: -; cdr3_nt: TGTGCCAGCTCACCATACCTAGGACTGATGACAAGCGAGTACGAGCAGTACTTC; cdr3_aa: CASSPYLGLMTSEYEQYF
j_call: TRBJ2-7; d_call: TRBD2; v_call: TRBV7-6; clone_size: few; cdr3_nt: TGTGCCAGCAGCGTGGGCCGACTAGCGGGTCCTTCCTACGAGCAGTACTTC; cdr3_aa: CASSVGRLAGPSYEQYF